This TCR beta chain was captured by sequencing in a study of T cell repertoires in cytomegalovirus infection. Study-wide background: From public TCR beta signatures came an indication of both CMV infection and matching HLA type.

TCRdb redid the calling of the reads with MiXCR, one entry per CDR3 protein. In the table there are approximately 750,000 distinct CDR3 sequences, less than 40% of which are singletons. General study results and limits: Based on cumulative public TCR beta family frequency, carriers of CMV plus the relevant HLA were identified. HLA-C-restricted CMV-specific TCR beta clonotypes were dominant in the ex vivo response.

CDR1 and CDR2 (germline): SGHNT, YENEEA. The CDR3 consists of 14 residues. The germline V and J ends were trimmed by 5 bases and 12 bases, with 17 bases remaining between them. In regard to this clonotype: Its antigen is as yet unknown.

The sequenced sample was PBMCs. V and J are TRBV11-3 and TRBJ1-6; D may be TRBD1 (6 bases). The sequence derives from a human donor in good health (CMV status not recorded). Some clones in this sample may be carry-over from other donors' samples. The CDR3 bases are TGTGCCAGCAGCCTGGGCTACAGGGAGGTACCCCTCCACTTT. This encodes CASSLGYREVPLHF.